The next 11 T cell receptor beta chains were all read from a single sample in a study of cytomegalovirus exposure and HLA in healthy donors. Data came from immunoSEQ multiplex PCR; TCRdb stores just in-frame clones and leaves some out. The sample contains about 130,000 clones, more than 80% of which appear only once. Sequenced: PBMCs. Receptors were obtained from a woman aged 25 to 39 in good health and CMV-seropositive.

CDR3 residues: CASRGQGLETQYF. In nucleotides, the CDR3 is TGTGCCAGCAGAGGACAGGGCCTAGAGACCCAGTACTTC. The chain links TRBV25-1 to TRBJ2-5, with TRBD1 matching over 8 bases. The CDR3 sequence is 13 residues long. CDR1 and CDR2 from the germline V gene are MGHDK and SYGVNS. V shed 6 bases, J shed 4 bases, and the junction held 4 bases outside the gene matches. The entire variable domain, with the rest obtained from reference TRBV25-1 and TRBJ2-5, is as follows: EADIYQTPRYLVIGTGKKITLECSQTMGHDKMYWYQQDPGMELHLIHYSYGVNSTEKGDLSSESTVSRIRTEHFPLTLESARPSHTSQYLCASRGQGLETQYFGPGTRLLVL.

The chain has TRBV7-6 and TRBJ2-5, with 9 bases fitting TRBD2. Germline assignment: CDR1 SGHVS and CDR2 FNYEAQ. CDR3 length: 15 residues. The J segment lost 3 bases and the V segment lost 2 bases, leaving 4 bases of the junction unmatched. The CDR3 coding sequence is TGTGCCAGCAGCTTACTAGCGGGGCCTAAAGAGACCCAGTACTTC. Amino acid sequence: CASSLLAGPKETQYF.

The CDR3 loop reads CASSFRGELNTEAFF. As DNA, the CDR3 is TGCGCCAGCAGCTTCAGGGGGGAACTGAACACTGAAGCTTTCTTT. The chain uses TRBV5-1 and TRBJ1-1, with 7 bases lining up with TRBD1. V was pared by 2 bases and J by 0 bases, with 4 bases of the junction left unmatched. This CDR3 comprises 15 residues. Germline V gives CDR1 SGHRS, CDR2 YFSETQ.

Only one count was recorded for this clone. The chain uses TRBV9 and TRBJ1-1; 7 positions match TRBD1. This CDR3 is 13 amino acids long. CDR1 is SGDLS and CDR2 is YYNGEE in the germline V gene. Unmatched junction bases numbered 5, after V lost 2 bases and J lost 7 bases. CDR3 sequence (DNA): TGTGCCAGCAGCGTCACAGGGGCTAGTGAAGCTTTCTTT. Translating it yields CASSVTGASEAFF.

The chain is built from TRBV18 and TRBJ1-4; D is unclear. Between the trimmed V and J ends, which lost 3 bases and 11 bases, there was a span of 19 bases. Germline assignment: CDR1 KGHSH and CDR2 LQKENI. The CDR3 sequence is 15 residues long. CDR3 nucleotides: TGTGCCAGCTCACCCAGCGCCTCGGGATCGGACAAACTGTTTTTT. Encoded protein: CASSPSASGSDKLFF.

The genes are TRBV6-6 and TRBJ1-5; possibly TRBD1 for D (6 bases). This CDR3 contains 15 residues. From germline, CDR1 is MNHNY and CDR2 SVGAGI (reference sequence). Deletions cut 2 bases from V and 2 bases from J, with 10 bases between. The chain's CDR3 is CASSYGGQGNQPQHF. The CDR3 region has the DNA TGTGCCAGCAGTTACGGGGGACAAGGCAATCAGCCCCAGCATTTT.

The chain is built from TRBV18 and TRBJ2-5; D possibly corresponds to TRBD2 (5 bases). V lost 3 bases and J lost 5, with 13 bases in between. Looked up from germline, CDR1 is KGHSH and CDR2 is LQKENI. CDR3 size: 14 residues. This CDR3 is CASSPESGVETQYF. The CDR3 DNA follows: TGTGCCAGCTCACCGGAGTCCGGGGTGGAGACCCAGTACTTC. The full variable domain, completed using reference TRBV18 and TRBJ2-5, is NAGVMQNPRHLVRRRGQEARLRCSPMKGHSHVYWYRQLPEEGLKFMVYLQKENIIDESGMPKERFSAEFPKEGPSILRIQQVVRGDSAAYFCASSPESGVETQYFGPGTRLLVL.

The gene calls are TRBV4-2 and TRBJ1-1; no firm D call. V lost 0 bases and J 2 bases, leaving 10 bases between the germline ends. Germline CDR1 reads LGHNA; CDR2 reads YNFKEQ. CDR3 length equals 15 residues. The CDR3 DNA reads as TGTGCCAGCAGCCAAGAGGTCGCGGTTAACACTGAAGCTTTCTTT. As protein: CASSQEVAVNTEAFF.

This clone was seen once. In DNA form, the CDR3 reads TGCGCCAGCAGCCTGATGACAGGGGGCTACAATGAGCAGTTCTTC. It codes for CASSLMTGGYNEQFF. The genes are TRBV5-1 and TRBJ2-1; 9 nucleotides match TRBD1. With 4 bases clipped from V and 3 bases from J, the junction kept 5 bases outside the gene matches. The CDR3 is 15 residues long. CDR1 SGHRS and CDR2 YFSETQ come from the germline V gene.

The chain recombines TRBV18 with TRBJ2-3; D may be TRBD2 (6 bases). V was clipped by 2 bases and J by 3 bases, with 12 bases between them. CDR1 and CDR2 from the germline V gene are KGHSH and LQKENI. The CDR3 has 15 residues. As DNA, the CDR3 is TGTGCCAGCTCACCAATGCAGGGAGGAACAGATACGCAGTATTTT. Translated, it gives CASSPMQGGTDTQYF.

The chain carries TRBV28 and TRBJ1-2; D uncertain. V was pared by 6 bases and J by 0 bases, with 8 bases between. The germline V gene has CDR1 MDHEN and CDR2 SYDVKM. This CDR3 spans 13 amino acids. CDR3 DNA: TGTGCCAGCAGCCAGGCTGCTAACTATGGCTACACCTTC. Protein product: CASSQAANYGYTF.